Following are 4 T cell receptor beta chains from one sample sequenced in a study of control samples from healthy donors and cancer patients (dated by TCRdb to 2020 to 2021). Library preparation used the immunoSEQ multiplex PCR assay. TCRdb provides this immuneACCESS table in a form limited to in-frame rearrangements. Some clones are lacking; in checked studies, under half of them reflect an unresolved V gene, and why the rest are absent is not known. Here the sample has roughly 190,000 clones; roughly nine tenths occur a single time. The ten biggest clones cover roughly 1.9% of the sample. The specimen was blood. These receptors all come from a man aged 30-40 years in good health.

The chain joins TRBV29-1 to TRBJ2-1; TRBD2 agrees at 9 bases. The CDR3 length is 15 residues. Germline-derived CDR1 and CDR2 are SQVTM and ANQGSEA. J was trimmed by 6 bases and V by 7 bases; bases with no gene match: 13. CDR3 sequence: CSAGGLAGSGNEQFF. The CDR3 nucleotides read TGCAGCGCGGGAGGGCTAGCGGGGTCTGGCAATGAGCAGTTCTTC.

V gene TRBV14 combines with J gene TRBJ2-1, with 7 bases matching TRBD1. This CDR3 spans 14 amino acids. Losses at the gene ends were 5 bases for V and 7 bases for J; bases not matched to a gene: 8. Germline-derived CDR1 and CDR2 are SGHDN and FVKESK. In DNA, the CDR3 is TGTGCCAGCAGCTACGGGACAGAACCAAATGAGCAGTTCTTC. Its protein is CASSYGTEPNEQFF.

This chain uses TRBV6-5 with TRBJ2-6; perhaps TRBD1 as D (6 bases). V lost 5 bases, J lost 1 base, and 9 bases lay in between. The germline CDR1 and CDR2 sequences are MNHEY and SVGAGI. The CDR3 is 15 amino acids. This chain's CDR3 is CASSIDRSGANVLTF. CDR3 sequence (DNA): TGTGCCAGCAGTATCGACAGGTCTGGGGCCAACGTCCTGACTTTC.

A single count supports this clone. The chain carries TRBV6-1 and TRBJ1-2; D might be TRBD1 (5 bases). Trimming took off 1 base at V and 2 bases at J, with 11 bases between the two ends. Germline V gene sequence: CDR1 MNHNS, CDR2 SASEGT. The CDR3 has 15 amino acids. The CDR3: CASSEGAGKNYGYTF. In DNA, the CDR3 is TGTGCCAGCAGTGAAGGGGCAGGGAAGAACTATGGCTACACCTTC.